A single sample gave rise to the 30 T cell receptor beta chains below, sequenced in a study of OX40 agonist ivuxolimab in advanced cancers. Some clones are missing from TCRdb's copy, which holds only in-frame ones; the method was immunoSEQ multiplex PCR. Of tens of thousands of clones detected, nearly 90% appear once; the ten largest clones hold 0.25% to 0.3%. Source: CD4+ or CD8+ T cells sorted from blood, taken in a trial of the OX40 agonist ivuxolimab. These receptors originate from an adult with an advanced solid tumor such as melanoma, head and neck, liver or kidney cancer.

The gene calls are TRBV13 and TRBJ2-3; the match to TRBD1 covers 8 bases. This CDR3 is built from 16 residues. The germline gives CDR1 PRHDT, CDR2 FYEKMQ (reference sequence). Unmatched junction bases numbered 8, after V lost 2 bases and J lost 4 bases. The CDR3 nucleotides are TGTGCCAGCAGCTTAAGAGGCAGGGGGCTTTCAGATACGCAGTATTTT. This translates into CASSLRGRGLSDTQYF.

The chain is built from TRBV28 and TRBJ2-2, with D tentatively TRBD1 (6 bases). V lost 5 bases and J 4 bases, leaving 17 bases between the germline ends. The CDR3 is made up of 16 amino acids. Germline CDR1 MDHEN, CDR2 SYDVKM. DNA for the CDR3: TGTGCCAGCAGTGGGGGCTGGACAGAAGGCACCGGGGAGCTGTTTTTT. This encodes CASSGGWTEGTGELFF.

This chain joins TRBV6-6 and TRBJ1-1; D is unclear. The CDR3 runs 15 residues. V was clipped by 7 bases and J by 2 bases, with 17 bases between them. Germline-derived CDR1 and CDR2 are MNHNY and SVGAGI (reference sequence). The CDR3 nucleotides read TGTGCCAGCAAGACTCAAGGCGGTCTCAACACTGAAGCTTTCTTT. Translation: CASKTQGGLNTEAFF.

The CDR3 bases are TGCGCCAGCGCTCCGGGACAGGGAACAGATACGCAGTATTTT. It is translated as CASAPGQGTDTQYF. The V call is TRBV5-1, the J call TRBJ2-3, with TRBD1 matching over 9 bases. Germline V gene sequence: CDR1 SGHRS, CDR2 YFSETQ. The ends lost 7 bases at V and 3 bases at J; junction bases unmatched: 6. The CDR3 extends over 14 amino acids.

The chain is built from TRBV6-1 and TRBJ2-1, with D perhaps matching TRBD2 (6 bases). This CDR3 comprises 16 residues. V lost 4 bases to trimming and J lost 0 bases, with 13 bases between them. Per the germline V gene, CDR1 is MNHNS and CDR2 is SASEGT. CDR3 sequence: CASSGLNGSSYNEQFF. Here the CDR3 DNA reads TGTGCCAGCAGTGGTCTGAACGGGAGCTCCTACAATGAGCAGTTCTTC.

This sequence joins TRBV6-6 and TRBJ1-1, with D unresolved. V gave up 0 bases and J gave up 1 base, with 6 bases separating them. CDR1 is MNHNY and CDR2 is SVGAGI in the germline V gene (reference sequence). This CDR3 has 14 residues. This CDR3 is CASSYSSRNTEAFF. In DNA, the CDR3 is TGTGCCAGCAGTTACTCGTCCAGGAACACTGAAGCTTTCTTT.

The V call is TRBV28, the J call TRBJ2-7; TRBD1 might be the D (5 bases). Germline V gene data show CDR1 as MDHEN and CDR2 as SYDVKM. Trimming removed 1 base at V and 5 bases at J, with 15 bases between. This CDR3 has 15 residues. The CDR3 here is CASSLLGQGRDEQYF. The CDR3 region has the DNA TGTGCCAGCAGTTTATTAGGGCAGGGAAGGGACGAGCAGTACTTC. The whole variable domain, filled in from reference TRBV28 and TRBJ2-7, reads DVKVTQSSRYLVKRTGEKVFLECVQDMDHENMFWYRQDPGLGLRLIYFSYDVKMKEKGDIPEGYSVSREKKERFSLILESASTNQTSMYLCASSLLGQGRDEQYFGPGTRLTVT.

The chain combines TRBV7-3 with TRBJ2-7; 10 positions match TRBD2. The germline V gene has CDR1 SGHTA and CDR2 FQGTGA. V shed 6 bases and J 7 bases; nucleotides not matched to a gene: 9. The CDR3 runs to 14 residues. CDR3 amino acids: CASSLTSGSGEQYF. CDR3 nucleotides: TGTGCCAGCAGTTTGACTAGCGGGTCTGGAGAGCAGTACTTC.

The rearrangement uses TRBV7-2 and TRBJ1-1, with a tentative D call TRBD1 (6 bases). V shed 2 bases and J shed 5 bases, with 12 bases lying between them. The CDR3 covers 14 residues. Germline CDR1 SGHTA, CDR2 FQGNSA. CDR3 residues: CASSLRGAWTEAFF. The CDR3 nucleotides read TGTGCCAGCAGCTTAAGGGGGGCTTGGACTGAAGCTTTCTTT.

This chain connects TRBV12-5 to TRBJ1-1; D is ambiguous. This CDR3 comprises 12 residues. With 5 bases removed from V and 4 bases from J, the gap between germline ends came to 8 bases. The germline V gene encodes CDR1 LGHNT and CDR2 FRNRAP. CDR3 sequence reads: CASGAVGTEAFF. Here the CDR3 DNA reads TGTGCTAGTGGTGCCGTCGGCACTGAAGCTTTCTTT.

This clone has just one count. V usage is TRBV11-3 and J usage is TRBJ2-2; maybe TRBD2 (6 bases). The V end lost 7 bases, the J end lost 4 bases, and 16 bases lay between the germline ends. The CDR3 is 15 residues long. Germline V gene lookup returns CDR1 SGHNT and CDR2 YENEEA. This CDR3 reads CASTSGGGSTGELFF. In nucleotides, the CDR3 is TGTGCCAGCACCTCTGGGGGAGGCTCCACCGGGGAGCTGTTTTTT.

The chain joins TRBV11-2 to TRBJ2-7, with TRBD2 matching over 8 bases. Germline CDR1 and CDR2: SGHAT and FQNNGV. The V and J ends lost 0 bases and 5 bases, in that order; junction bases with no gene match: 9. The CDR3 has 16 residues. This CDR3 reads CASSLERSSGLNEQYF. In DNA form, the CDR3 reads TGTGCCAGCAGCTTAGAACGGTCTAGCGGGTTGAACGAGCAGTACTTC.

V gene TRBV9 combines with J gene TRBJ1-3; 8 bases fit TRBD1. CDR1 and CDR2 (germline): SGDLS, YYNGEE. Trimming removed 5 bases from V and 4 bases from J; junction bases left unmatched: 8. The CDR3 runs 15 residues. The CDR3 nucleotides read TGTGCCAGCAGTCATCCCGACAGGGGAGGAAACACCATATATTTT. Translation gives CASSHPDRGGNTIYF.

The chain couples TRBV19 to TRBJ2-1, with TRBD2 matching 8 bases. The CDR3 extends over 19 amino acids. From germline, CDR1 is LNHDA and CDR2 SQIVND (reference sequence). V lost 1 base and J lost 3; bases outside the gene matches: 14. CDR3 sequence: CASSIGRLAGGEGYNEQFF. DNA for the CDR3: TGTGCCAGTAGTATAGGTCGGCTAGCGGGTGGCGAGGGCTACAATGAGCAGTTCTTC.

This chain links TRBV9 with TRBJ2-7; 8 nucleotides match TRBD2. This CDR3 contains 16 residues. The germline CDR1 and CDR2 sequences are SGDLS and YYNGEE. V lost 4 bases and J lost 3; bases outside the gene matches: 12. CDR3 coding DNA: TGTGCCAGCAGCCCGTCGGGAGGGAATCTCTTCTACGAGCAGTACTTC. Protein sequence: CASSPSGGNLFYEQYF.

The gene calls are TRBV29-1 and TRBJ2-1; possible D gene TRBD2, 5 bases. V dropped 4 bases and J dropped 6 bases, with 7 bases sitting between them. This CDR3 is built from 11 residues. Germline lookup yields CDR1 SQVTM and CDR2 ANQGSEA. CDR3 DNA: TGCAGCGTTGGGACTTCCAATGAGCAGTTCTTC. Translated: CSVGTSNEQFF.

The V and J genes are TRBV11-3 and TRBJ2-1; TRBD2 agrees at 10 bases. V lost 1 base, J lost 8 bases, and 8 bases stayed unmatched. CDR3 length equals 16 residues. Germline V lookup: CDR1 SGHNT, CDR2 YENEEA. CDR3 coding DNA: TGTGCCAGCAGCTTAGGGCAGCGGGAGGGCCCAGATGAGCAGTTCTTC. This encodes CASSLGQREGPDEQFF.

V usage is TRBV28 and J usage is TRBJ2-5; D may be TRBD1 or TRBD2 (5 bases each). Germline loops: CDR1 MDHEN, CDR2 SYDVKM. Trimming removed 4 bases from V and 5 bases from J, with 8 bases in between. This CDR3 is 12 amino acids long. In DNA form, the CDR3 reads TGTGCCAGCAGTTGGGGGTTTGAGACCCAGTACTTC. It translates to CASSWGFETQYF.

The chain couples TRBV27 to TRBJ1-6; D is undetermined. Germline CDR1 MNHEY, CDR2 SMNVEV (reference sequence). The CDR3 is made up of 12 amino acids. Trimming took 6 bases from V and 6 from J, leaving 6 bases between them. The CDR3 reads CASRLINSPLHF. The DNA for the CDR3 is TGTGCCAGCAGACTCATTAATTCACCCCTCCACTTT.

The chain employs TRBV11-3 and TRBJ2-1; TRBD2 matches 9 bases. Losses at the gene ends were 4 bases for V and 1 base for J; bases not matched to a gene: 2. Germline V lookup: CDR1 SGHNT, CDR2 YENEEA. This CDR3 is 15 amino acids long. CDR3 nucleotide sequence: TGTGCCAGCAGCTCAAGCGGGAGGTCCTACAATGAGCAGTTCTTC. It translates to CASSSSGRSYNEQFF.

The V and J genes are TRBV2 and TRBJ2-7; TRBD2 matches at 10 bases. The CDR3 consists of 15 residues. From germline, CDR1 is SNHLY and CDR2 FYNNEI. J gave up 3 bases and V 9 bases, and 11 bases lay outside the gene matches. CDR3: CASSGGLADLYEQYF. The CDR3 nucleotides are TGTGCCAGTAGCGGCGGACTAGCGGATCTCTACGAGCAGTACTTC.

The V gene is TRBV5-6, the J gene TRBJ2-1, with TRBD2 identical over 9 bases. The length of the CDR3 is 13 residues. CDR1 and CDR2 from the germline V gene are SGHDT and YYEEEE. V shed 5 bases, J shed 7 bases, and the junction held 4 bases outside the gene matches. The CDR3 spells CASRGSGRNEQFF. DNA of the CDR3: TGTGCCAGCAGAGGTAGCGGGAGAAATGAGCAGTTCTTC.

This chain connects TRBV29-1 to TRBJ2-1; TRBD2 aligns across 12 bases. J was trimmed by 10 bases and V by 5 bases; bases with no gene match: 12. Per the germline V gene, CDR1 is SQVTM and CDR2 is ANQGSEA. This CDR3 region has 15 residues. The CDR3, as DNA: TGCAGCGTTCAAACCGGGACTAGCGGGCTGGGAGAGCAGTTCTTC. It codes for CSVQTGTSGLGEQFF.

This CDR3 reads CASSSDSYYGYTF. Here the CDR3 DNA reads TGCGCCAGCAGTTCGGACTCGTACTATGGCTACACCTTC. The gene calls are TRBV5-1 and TRBJ1-2; no clear D. The CDR3 loop spans 13 amino acids. CDR1 and CDR2 from the germline V gene are SGHRS and YFSETQ. V was cut by 5 bases and J by 3 bases, with 11 bases left in between.

This chain joins TRBV6-1 and TRBJ1-2; no definite D call. From germline, CDR1 is MNHNS and CDR2 SASEGT. V gave up 3 bases and J gave up 4 bases, with 15 bases separating them. CDR3 length: 15 residues. CDR3 protein: CASSDYMTLSYGYTF. The CDR3 region has the DNA TGTGCCAGCAGTGATTACATGACCCTATCCTATGGCTACACCTTC.

The V gene is TRBV15, the J gene TRBJ1-1; D gene ambiguous. V lost 1 base and J 0 bases, leaving 6 bases between the germline ends. The CDR3 spans 14 residues. The germline V gene encodes CDR1 LNHNV and CDR2 YYDKDF (reference sequence). The CDR3 is CATSRAAMNTEAFF. The CDR3 DNA is TGTGCCACCAGCAGAGCAGCCATGAACACTGAAGCTTTCTTT.

This clone showed up just once. The rearrangement uses TRBV9 and TRBJ1-5; D not resolved. The germline V gene has CDR1 SGDLS and CDR2 YYNGEE. V dropped 0 bases and J dropped 6 bases, with 10 bases sitting between them. This CDR3 spans 14 amino acids. CDR3 DNA: TGTGCCAGCAGCGTAGATTCCCAGTCTCAGCCCCAGCATTTT. Translating it yields CASSVDSQSQPQHF.

J is TRBJ2-3 and V is TRBV29-1; 12 nucleotides agree with TRBD2. Per germline, CDR1 SQVTM and CDR2 ANQGSEA. Unmatched junction bases numbered 4, after V lost 6 bases and J lost 0 bases. This CDR3 is built from 15 residues. CDR3 DNA sequence: TGCAGCGTGGGGGGGACTAGCGGGAGCACAGATACGCAGTATTTT. Its protein product is CSVGGTSGSTDTQYF.

The chain has TRBV18 and TRBJ2-7; the D gene is possibly TRBD2 (6 bases). The germline V gene encodes CDR1 KGHSH and CDR2 LQKENI. The CDR3 totals 15 residues. This CDR3 is CATSGREPNPHEQYF. The CDR3 coding sequence is TGTGCTACCTCGGGGCGGGAACCTAATCCCCACGAGCAGTACTTC.

The V gene is TRBV28, the J gene TRBJ1-1; perhaps TRBD1 as D (5 bases). CDR1 and CDR2 (germline): MDHEN, SYDVKM. CDR3 length: 13 amino acids. V lost 5 bases and J lost 3, with 10 bases in between. CDR3 in amino acids: CASSQRGYTEAFF. The CDR3 region has the DNA TGTGCCAGCAGTCAACGGGGGTACACTGAAGCTTTCTTT.